The 27 T cell receptor beta chains listed next were all sequenced from one sample in a study of blood T cells in healthy people across ages. A second PCR of about 7 to 11 cycles used a sample-barcoded 5' primer and a J-beta primer mix. TCRdb redid the calling of the 5' RACE reads with MiXCR, one entry per CDR3 protein. The table lists hundreds of thousands of distinct CDR3 sequences, about 34% of them singletons. The specimen sequenced was blood. These receptor sequences come from a man younger than 30 in good health.

There are a few counts of this clonotype. This chain connects TRBV13 to TRBJ2-5, with a tentative D call TRBD1 (6 bases). Germline values: CDR1 PRHDT, CDR2 FYEKMQ (reference sequence). V gave up 2 bases and J gave up 11 bases, with 21 bases separating them. CDR3 length: 15 amino acids. CDR3 loop: CASSLRTVTYNEQYF. The CDR3 bases are TGTGCCAGCAGCTTAAGGACAGTAACCTACAATGAGCAGTACTTC.

This clonotype was detected once. This chain links TRBV12-3 or TRBV12-4 with TRBJ2-1, with a weak D call TRBD1 (6 bases). V dropped 5 bases and J dropped 5 bases, with 13 bases sitting between them. This CDR3 spans 14 amino acids. The DNA of the CDR3 is TGTGCCAGCAGTGTCATACAGGGTCACAATGAGCAGTTCTTC. Translated, it gives CASSVIQGHNEQFF.

This rearrangement joins TRBV7-6 to TRBJ2-2, with D tentatively TRBD2 (6 bases). Germline V gene lookup returns CDR1 SGHVS and CDR2 FNYEAQ. The germline V and J ends were trimmed by 8 bases and 0 bases, with 10 bases remaining between them. The CDR3 covers 14 residues. The CDR3 region has the DNA TGTGCCAGCCAGGCGGGAACGAACACCGGGGAGCTGTTTTTT. Encoded protein: CASQAGTNTGELFF.

This clonotype was observed a handful of times. V gene TRBV5-1 combines with J gene TRBJ2-1; tentatively, D is TRBD2 (6 bases). The CDR3 length is 13 residues. The germline V and J ends were trimmed by 3 bases and 6 bases, with 10 bases remaining between them. CDR1 and CDR2 from the germline V gene are SGHRS and YFSETQ. CDR3 sequence: CASSCPTSNEQFF. In DNA, the CDR3 is TGCGCCAGCAGCTGCCCGACTAGCAATGAGCAGTTCTTC.

The chain couples TRBV4-2 to TRBJ1-4, with D maybe TRBD1 (6 bases). Between the trimmed V and J ends, which lost 0 bases and 5 bases, there was a span of 13 bases. The CDR3 is 16 amino acids. CDR1 and CDR2 (germline): LGHNA, YNFKEQ. The CDR3 loop reads CASSQERGARNEKLFF. For the CDR3, the DNA is TGTGCCAGCAGCCAAGAGAGGGGGGCGCGAAATGAAAAACTGTTTTTT.

This clonotype was detected ten times or more. The chain employs TRBV29-1 and TRBJ1-2, with TRBD1 matching over 9 bases. The junction had 4 bases not matched to a gene; V was cut back by 7 bases and J by 7 bases. The CDR3 has 11 amino acids. Germline V gives CDR1 SQVTM, CDR2 ANQGSEA. The CDR3, as DNA: TGCAGCGCCACAGGGGGCTTTGGCTACACCTTC. Residues: CSATGGFGYTF.

The rearrangement joins TRBV27 to TRBJ1-5; 7 bases match TRBD1. Losses at the gene ends were 5 bases for V and 6 bases for J; bases not matched to a gene: 7. The CDR3 is made up of 14 amino acids. Germline CDR1 reads MNHEY; CDR2 reads SMNVEV (reference sequence). CDR3 region: CASSHTGVGQPQHF. Written as DNA, the CDR3 is TGTGCCAGCAGTCATACAGGGGTTGGTCAGCCCCAGCATTTT.

This clonotype has just a few counts. The chain uses TRBV5-1 and TRBJ1-1, with D hard to call. Germline V gene lookup returns CDR1 SGHRS and CDR2 YFSETQ. The V gene lost 7 bases and the J gene lost 0 bases, with 19 bases spanning the gap. There are 16 residues in the CDR3. In nucleotides, the CDR3 is TGCGCCAGCTATATAAAGAAGAGGACGGTGAACACTGAAGCTTTCTTT. Translated: CASYIKKRTVNTEAFF.

This clonotype occurred once. This chain uses TRBV20-1 with TRBJ1-6; D may be TRBD1 (6 bases). CDR1 is DFQATT and CDR2 is SNEGSKA in the germline V gene (reference sequence). Trimming left V 0 bases short and J 1 base short, with 13 bases between. This CDR3 is built from 17 residues. CDR3 DNA sequence: TGCAGTGCTAGAGATGGGTCGGACAGTTCCTATAATTCACCCCTCCACTTT. Translated, it gives CSARDGSDSSYNSPLHF.

V gene TRBV5-1 combines with J gene TRBJ2-3; 7 bases agree with TRBD1. Germline V gives CDR1 SGHRS, CDR2 YFSETQ. J was trimmed by 5 bases and V by 3 bases; bases with no gene match: 6. The CDR3 has 14 residues. The CDR3 region has the DNA TGCGCCAGCAGCTCGGACGCAGGGGGAGATACGCAGTATTTT. This encodes CASSSDAGGDTQYF. Supplemented by reference TRBV5-1 and TRBJ2-3, the full variable domain reads KAGVTQTPRYLIKTRGQQVTLSCSPISGHRSVSWYQQTPGQGLQFLFEYFSETQRNKGNFPGRFSGRQFSNSRSEMNVSTLELGDSALYLCASSSDAGGDTQYFGPGTRLTVL.

This clonotype has just a few counts. The chain employs TRBV7-8 and TRBJ1-1, with D hard to call. Germline V gene sequence: CDR1 SGHVS, CDR2 FQNEAQ. The ends were cut back, 5 bases at V and 0 bases at J, with 16 bases in the middle. This CDR3 contains 16 residues. CDR3 region: CASSPGSFYMNTEAFF. DNA for the CDR3: TGTGCCAGCAGCCCCGGGAGTTTCTACATGAACACTGAAGCTTTCTTT.

V and J are TRBV9 and TRBJ1-3, with 8 bases lining up with TRBD1. This CDR3 is built from 17 residues. CDR1 and CDR2 (germline): SGDLS, YYNGEE. The ends lost 4 bases at V and 2 bases at J; junction bases unmatched: 11. The CDR3 loop reads CASSTRDRSVAGNTIYF. The DNA for the CDR3 is TGTGCCAGCAGCACCCGGGACAGGAGTGTGGCTGGAAACACCATATATTTT. Full variable domain (missing parts from reference TRBV9 and TRBJ1-3): DSGVTQTPKHLITATGQRVTLRCSPRSGDLSVYWYQQSLDQGLQFLIQYYNGEERAKGNILERFSAQQFPDLHSELNLSSLELGDSALYFCASSTRDRSVAGNTIYFGEGSWLTVV.

On this clonotype: At one boundary the junction diverges from the germline segment, which might be a read error. The gene calls are TRBV4-1 and TRBJ2-1; possibly TRBD2 for D (6 bases). The V gene's germline CDR1 is MGHRA and CDR2 YSYEKL. The CDR3 is 14 residues long. CDR3 DNA sequence: TGCGCCAGCACCCAAGCGGGTGCGGCCGGTGAGCAGTTCTTC. It translates to CASTQAGAAGEQFF.

The chain has TRBV7-2 and TRBJ1-2; no clear D gene. CDR1 and CDR2 from the germline V gene are SGHTA and FQGNSA. V dropped 4 bases and J dropped 8 bases, with 8 bases sitting between them. The CDR3 is made up of 11 amino acids. The CDR3, as DNA: TGTGCCAGCAGCTCTTCTCTGGGCTACACCTTC. Translating gives CASSSSLGYTF.

This chain uses TRBV7-2 with TRBJ2-4, with TRBD2 identical over 11 bases. TRBJ2-5 matches the DNA end more closely, so the J call is doubtful. This CDR3 is 15 amino acids long. Germline V lookup: CDR1 SGHTA, CDR2 FQGNSA. The CDR3 is CASSLLAGGVETQYF. For the CDR3, the DNA is TGTGCCAGCAGCTTATTAGCGGGGGGGGTAGAGACCCAGTACTTC.

The chain combines TRBV6-6 with TRBJ2-7; tentatively, D is TRBD1 (6 bases). Germline values: CDR1 MNHNY, CDR2 SVGAGI (reference sequence). Trimming pared 7 bases from V and 4 bases from J, leaving 17 bases between. The CDR3 has 14 amino acids. In DNA, the CDR3 is TGTGCCAGCACGGGACACAGAACCTCATACGAGCAGTACTTC. Protein: CASTGHRTSYEQYF.

Note on this clonotype: One end of the junction is discordant with germline, which a read error may explain. This sequence joins TRBV29-1 and TRBJ1-2, with D unresolved. Germline CDR1 is SQVTM and CDR2 is ANQGSEA. This CDR3 region has 12 residues. This CDR3 is CSVGTGDYGCTF. Written as DNA, the CDR3 is TGCAGCGTTGGCACCGGCGATTATGGCTGCACCTTC.

A few counts support this clonotype. As DNA, the CDR3 is TGTGCCAGCAGCGCTAACAACAGGGGCCATGGCTACACCTTC. This translates into CASSANNRGHGYTF. This chain joins TRBV7-2 and TRBJ1-2, with 7 nucleotides matching TRBD1. CDR3 size: 14 residues. After removal of 5 bases from V and 6 bases from J, the junction contained 9 bases not matched to a gene. Germline V gives CDR1 SGHTA, CDR2 FQGNSA.

The chain links TRBV9 to TRBJ1-1, with TRBD1 identical over 8 bases. J gave up 4 bases and V 4 bases, and 3 bases lay outside the gene matches. There are 13 residues in the CDR3. Per germline, CDR1 SGDLS and CDR2 YYNGEE. CDR3 amino acids: CASSQGQVTEAFF. CDR3 coding DNA: TGTGCCAGCAGCCAGGGACAGGTCACTGAAGCTTTCTTT.

This chain connects TRBV7-2 to TRBJ2-2; D remains ambiguous. The ends were cut back, 1 base at V and 2 bases at J, with 8 bases in the middle. This CDR3 has 15 residues. The germline V gene has CDR1 SGHTA and CDR2 FQGNSA. The CDR3 region is CASSLEARNTGELFF. The CDR3 DNA reads TGTGCCAGCAGCTTAGAGGCCAGAAACACCGGGGAGCTGTTTTTT. Full variable domain (outside the CDR3, taken from reference TRBV7-2 and TRBJ2-2): GAGVSQSPSNKVTEKGKDVELRCDPISGHTALYWYRQSLGQGLEFLIYFQGNSAPDKSGLPSDRFSAERTGGSVSTLTIQRTQQEDSAVYLCASSLEARNTGELFFGEGSRLTVL.

The chain has TRBV7-9 and TRBJ1-4; D call uncertain. CDR3 length equals 12 residues. In germline, CDR1 is SEHNR, CDR2 FQNEAQ (reference sequence). Trimming took 5 bases from V and 8 from J, leaving 9 bases between them. CDR3 in DNA: TGTGCCAGCAGCGACGTACAGGAAAAACTGTTTTTT. Encoded protein: CASSDVQEKLFF.

The chain joins TRBV5-1 to TRBJ2-7, with TRBD2 matching over 8 bases. The length of the CDR3 is 19 residues. CDR1 is SGHRS and CDR2 is YFSETQ in the germline V gene. V gave up 4 bases and J gave up 7 bases; unmatched junction bases: 25. The CDR3 spells CASSHFISGGAGENNEQYF. Here the CDR3 DNA reads TGCGCCAGCAGCCACTTCATCAGCGGGGGCGCCGGGGAGAACAATGAGCAGTACTTC.

The sample holds many counts of this clonotype. This chain connects TRBV4-1 to TRBJ1-2; D is undetermined. This CDR3 is built from 15 residues. With 0 bases removed from V and 0 bases from J, the gap between germline ends came to 8 bases. The germline V gene encodes CDR1 MGHRA and CDR2 YSYEKL. In DNA, the CDR3 is TGCGCCAGCAGCCAAGATTGGTCTCCTAACTATGGCTACACCTTC. Its translation is CASSQDWSPNYGYTF.

This clonotype turned up a few times. CDR3 bases: TGTGCCAGCTCACCAATAGACCGGAGTGAGACCCAGTACTTC. Its protein product is CASSPIDRSETQYF. The J gene is TRBJ2-5, the V gene TRBV18; D remains unclear. CDR1 is KGHSH and CDR2 is LQKENI in the germline V gene. This CDR3 spans 14 amino acids. The V end lost 2 bases, the J end lost 5 bases, and 12 bases lay between the germline ends. Full variable domain (rest looked up from reference TRBV18 and TRBJ2-5): NAGVMQNPRHLVRRRGQEARLRCSPMKGHSHVYWYRQLPEEGLKFMVYLQKENIIDESGMPKERFSAEFPKEGPSILRIQQVVRGDSAAYFCASSPIDRSETQYFGPGTRLLVL.

This clonotype came up a few times. This chain links TRBV12-3 or TRBV12-4 with TRBJ1-1, with a possible D match to TRBD1 (6 bases). The CDR3 covers 14 residues. The V gene lost 0 bases and the J gene lost 8 bases, with 13 bases spanning the gap. This CDR3 reads CASSLAIPGVEAFF. CDR3 nucleotide sequence: TGTGCCAGCAGTTTAGCGATCCCAGGGGTCGAAGCTTTCTTT.

This clonotype was seen many times. CDR3 nucleotide sequence: TGTGCCAGCAGCCCCTTGGGGGGGCCGTACGAGCAGTTCTTC. Its protein product is CASSPLGGPYEQFF. The chain carries TRBV3-1 and TRBJ2-1; a possible D gene is TRBD2 (7 bases). The germline CDR1 and CDR2 sequences are LGHDT and YNNKEL (reference sequence). This CDR3 has 14 residues. Trimming shortened V by 4 bases and J by 10 bases, and 17 bases separated the two germline ends.

The gene calls are TRBV7-6 and TRBJ2-3; 7 bases match TRBD2. Germline assignment: CDR1 SGHVS and CDR2 FNYEAQ. The CDR3 sequence is 15 residues long. Unmatched junction bases numbered 15, after V lost 10 bases and J lost 5 bases. CDR3 residues: CATQFLAGRGDTQYF. CDR3 coding DNA: TGTGCCACCCAATTCCTGGCGGGGAGGGGAGATACGCAGTATTTT.